The clone carrying this T cell receptor (beta chain) was observed once. V lost 3 bases and J 6 bases, leaving 6 bases between the germline ends. This CDR3 is 11 amino acids long. Germline lookup yields CDR1 LGHDT and CDR2 YNNKEL (reference sequence). Using immunoSEQ multiplex PCR, the repertoire was profiled, and TCRdb retains in-frame clones only, with some absent. The data show 160,000 or so clones, with 87% seen just once and about a tenth held by the top ten. The data stem from a study of T cell responses to AZD1222 COVID-19 vaccine. This receptor was identified in an adult who received the AZD1222 COVID-19 vaccine. The sequencing here drew on peripheral blood, taken 28 days after the second AZD1222 dose. The V gene is TRBV3-1 (or the pseudogene TRBV3-2), the J gene TRBJ2-7, with unresolved D. CDR3 nucleotides: TGTGCCAGCAGCCAGAAGGGCGAGCAGTACTTC. Residues: CASSQKGEQYF.